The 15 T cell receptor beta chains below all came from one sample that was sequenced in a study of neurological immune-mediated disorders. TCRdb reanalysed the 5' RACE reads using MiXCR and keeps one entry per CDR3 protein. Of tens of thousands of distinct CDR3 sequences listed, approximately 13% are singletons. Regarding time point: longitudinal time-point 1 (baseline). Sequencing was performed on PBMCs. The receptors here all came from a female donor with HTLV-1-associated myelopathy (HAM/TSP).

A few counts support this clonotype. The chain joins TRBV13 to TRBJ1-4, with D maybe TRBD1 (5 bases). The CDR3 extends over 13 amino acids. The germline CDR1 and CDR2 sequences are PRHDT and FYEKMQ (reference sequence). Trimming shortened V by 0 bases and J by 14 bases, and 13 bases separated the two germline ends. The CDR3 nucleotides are TGTGCCAGCAGCTTAGGCCGGTCGGGGGATCTGTTTTTT. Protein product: CASSLGRSGDLFF.

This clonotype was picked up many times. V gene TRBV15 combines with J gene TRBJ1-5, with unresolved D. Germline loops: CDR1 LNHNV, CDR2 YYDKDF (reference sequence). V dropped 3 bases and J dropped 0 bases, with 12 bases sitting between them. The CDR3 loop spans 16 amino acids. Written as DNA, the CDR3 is TGTGCCACCAGCAGGCCGGGGAAGCATAGCAATCAGCCCCAGCATTTT. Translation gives CATSRPGKHSNQPQHF.

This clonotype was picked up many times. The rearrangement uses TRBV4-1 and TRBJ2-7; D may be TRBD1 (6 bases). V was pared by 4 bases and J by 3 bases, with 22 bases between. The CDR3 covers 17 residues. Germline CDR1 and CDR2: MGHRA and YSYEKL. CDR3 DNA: TGCGCCAGCAGCCCCTCCAAGGGGGACACGGCTTACTACGAGCAGTACTTC. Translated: CASSPSKGDTAYYEQYF.

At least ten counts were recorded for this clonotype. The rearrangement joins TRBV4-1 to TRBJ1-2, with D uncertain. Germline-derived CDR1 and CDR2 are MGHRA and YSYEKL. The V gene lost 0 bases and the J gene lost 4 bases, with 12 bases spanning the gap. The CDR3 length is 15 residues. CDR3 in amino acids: CASSQDTSVIYGYTF. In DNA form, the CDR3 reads TGCGCCAGCAGCCAAGATACGTCAGTCATCTATGGCTACACCTTC.

CDR3 sequence (DNA): TGTGCCACGGCCCGGGACAGGGGGCGCTGCGCGGAGCTGTTTTTT. Encoded protein: CATARDRGRCAELFF. This chain links TRBV19 with TRBJ2-2; 12 nucleotides align to TRBD1. CDR1 LNHDA and CDR2 SQIVND come from the germline V gene (reference sequence). The CDR3 length is 15 residues. The junction had 13 bases not matched to a gene; V was cut back by 10 bases and J by 10 bases.

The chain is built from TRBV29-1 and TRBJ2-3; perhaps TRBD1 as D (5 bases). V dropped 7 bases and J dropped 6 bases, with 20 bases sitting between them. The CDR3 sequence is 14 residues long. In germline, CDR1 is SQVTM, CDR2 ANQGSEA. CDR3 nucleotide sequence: TGCAGCGCACGCAGGGTGGAGAGCAAGGATACGCAGTATTTT. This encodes CSARRVESKDTQYF.

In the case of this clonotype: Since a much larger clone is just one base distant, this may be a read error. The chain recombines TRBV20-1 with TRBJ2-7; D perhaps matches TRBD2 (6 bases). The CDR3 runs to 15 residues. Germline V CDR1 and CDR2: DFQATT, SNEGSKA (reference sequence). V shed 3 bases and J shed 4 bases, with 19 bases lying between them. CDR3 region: CSARETSWGRYEQYF. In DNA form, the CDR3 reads TGCAGTGCTAGGGAAACTAGCTGGGGAAGGTACGAGCAGTACTTC.

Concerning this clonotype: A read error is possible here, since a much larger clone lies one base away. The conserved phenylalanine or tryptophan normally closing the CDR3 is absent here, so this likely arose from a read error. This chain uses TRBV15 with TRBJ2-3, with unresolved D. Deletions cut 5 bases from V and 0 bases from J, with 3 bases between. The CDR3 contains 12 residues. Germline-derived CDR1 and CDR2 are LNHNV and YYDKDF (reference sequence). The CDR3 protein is CATSDSTDTQYL. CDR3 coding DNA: TGTGCCACCAGCGATAGCACAGATACGCAGTATTTA.

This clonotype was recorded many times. The CDR3 DNA follows: TGCAGTGCTAGAGAAGGACCTAACAATGAGCAGTTCTTC. Encoded protein: CSAREGPNNEQFF. This sequence joins TRBV20-1 and TRBJ2-1; no firm D call. The germline V and J ends were trimmed by 0 bases and 5 bases, with 8 bases remaining between them. The V gene's germline CDR1 is DFQATT and CDR2 SNEGSKA (reference sequence). The CDR3 contains 13 residues.

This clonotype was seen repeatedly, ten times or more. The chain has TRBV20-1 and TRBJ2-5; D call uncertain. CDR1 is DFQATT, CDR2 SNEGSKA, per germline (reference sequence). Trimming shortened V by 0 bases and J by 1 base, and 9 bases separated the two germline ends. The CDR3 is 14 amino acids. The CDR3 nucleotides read TGCAGTGCTAGAGATAGCAGGACCCAAGAGACCCAGTACTTC. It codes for CSARDSRTQETQYF.

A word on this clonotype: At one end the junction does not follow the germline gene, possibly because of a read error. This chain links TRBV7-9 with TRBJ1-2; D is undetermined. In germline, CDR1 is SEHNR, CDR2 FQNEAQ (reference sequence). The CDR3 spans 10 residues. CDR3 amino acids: CASSSSGYNF. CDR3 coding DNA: TGTGCCAGCAGCTCTTCGGGCTACAACTTC.

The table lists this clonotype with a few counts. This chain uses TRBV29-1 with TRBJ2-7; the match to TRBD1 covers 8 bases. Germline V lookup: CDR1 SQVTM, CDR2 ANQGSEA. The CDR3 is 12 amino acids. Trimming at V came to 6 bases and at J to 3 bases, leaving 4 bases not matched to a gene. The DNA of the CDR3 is TGCAGCGTGGGAGACAGGGGCTACGAGCAGTACTTC. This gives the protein CSVGDRGYEQYF.

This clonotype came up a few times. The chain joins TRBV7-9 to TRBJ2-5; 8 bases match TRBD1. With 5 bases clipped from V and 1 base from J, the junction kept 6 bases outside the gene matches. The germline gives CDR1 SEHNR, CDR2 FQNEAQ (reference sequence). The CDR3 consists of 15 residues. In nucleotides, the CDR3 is TGTGCCAGCAGCGAACCGGGACAGGCCCAAGAGACCCAGTACTTC. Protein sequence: CASSEPGQAQETQYF. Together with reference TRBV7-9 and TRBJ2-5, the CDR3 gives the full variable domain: DTGVSQNPRHKITKRGQNVTFRCDPISEHNRLYWYRQTLGQGPEFLTYFQNEAQLEKSRLLSDRFSAERPKGSFSTLEIQRTEQGDSAMYLCASSEPGQAQETQYFGPGTRLLVL.

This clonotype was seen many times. The CDR3 loop reads CATRARDLYEQYF. In DNA form, the CDR3 reads TGTGCCACCAGGGCCAGGGACCTCTACGAGCAGTACTTC. The chain recombines TRBV15 with TRBJ2-7; tentatively, D is TRBD1 or TRBD2 (5 bases each). The CDR3 contains 13 residues. V was trimmed by 6 bases and J by 3 bases, leaving 12 bases between them. Germline V lookup: CDR1 LNHNV, CDR2 YYDKDF (reference sequence). Variable domain in full (rest from reference TRBV15 and TRBJ2-7): DAMVIQNPRYQVTQFGKPVTLSCSQTLNHNVMYWYQQKSSQAPKLLFHYYDKDFNNEADTPDNFQSRRPNTSFCFLDIRSPGLGDTAMYLCATRARDLYEQYFGPGTRLTVT.

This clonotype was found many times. The CDR3 DNA sequence: TGTGCCAGCAGCCGGGGCAGGGTTGGGTATGGCTACACCTTC. Translated, it gives CASSRGRVGYGYTF. The rearrangement links TRBV3-1 to TRBJ1-2; tentative D call: TRBD1 (5 bases). V lost 4 bases, J lost 5 bases, and 14 bases lay in between. This CDR3 is 14 amino acids long. Germline assignment: CDR1 LGHDT and CDR2 YNNKEL (reference sequence).